Shown below are 17 T cell receptor beta chains from a single sample sequenced in a study of CD8 T cells in Susac syndrome. An amount of RNA that ranged from 0.5 to 1 ug was reverse transcribed with random hexamers. TCRdb recomputed calls from the immunoSEQ multiplex PCR reads with MiXCR, one row per CDR3 protein. The data contain under 150,000 distinct CDR3 sequences, over 75% of them singletons. The sample taken for sequencing was CD8+ T cells from PBMCs. These receptors all come from a human donor with multiple sclerosis.

The CDR3 DNA reads as TGCGCCAGCAGCCAAGATCGCGGAACTAGCGGGCACAATGAGCAGTTCTTC. It codes for CASSQDRGTSGHNEQFF. This chain joins TRBV4-3 and TRBJ2-1, with TRBD2 matching over 9 bases. Germline V gene lookup returns CDR1 LGHNA and CDR2 YSLEER. J lost 5 bases, V lost 0 bases, and 8 bases had no gene match. The CDR3 is made up of 17 amino acids.

This sequence joins TRBV29-1 and TRBJ1-1; TRBD1 is a possible D gene (6 bases). Trimming stripped 7 bases from V and 3 bases from J, with 15 bases between. CDR1 and CDR2 (germline): SQVTM, ANQGSEA. CDR3 length: 13 amino acids. CDR3 loop: CSARPGDYTEAFF. The CDR3 coding sequence is TGCAGCGCCCGCCCAGGGGATTACACTGAAGCTTTCTTT.

This clonotype was observed a single time. V and J are TRBV6-2 or TRBV6-3 and TRBJ2-5; D remains ambiguous. Per the germline V gene, CDR1 is MNHEY and CDR2 is SVGEGT. This CDR3 contains 13 residues. Trimming removed 3 bases at V and 2 bases at J, with 7 bases between. CDR3 bases: TGTGCCAGCAGTTATGGCTCTCAAGAGACCCAGTACTTC. Residues: CASSYGSQETQYF.

V and J are TRBV6-1 and TRBJ1-2, with D possibly matching TRBD1 (6 bases). The CDR3 covers 12 residues. Germline V lookup: CDR1 MNHNS, CDR2 SASEGT. Trimming cost V 6 bases and J 8 bases, with 13 bases left between them. CDR3 in DNA: TGTGCCAGCAGGGACGCCCAGGGGGGCTACACCTTC. This codes for CASRDAQGGYTF.

The chain has TRBV5-6 and TRBJ2-1; a possible D gene is TRBD2 (5 bases). CDR1 and CDR2 from the germline V gene are SGHDT and YYEEEE. The length of the CDR3 is 15 residues. Deletions cut 0 bases from V and 5 bases from J, with 12 bases between. The chain's CDR3 is CASSLEMLAHNEQFF. CDR3 bases: TGTGCCAGCAGCTTGGAGATGCTAGCTCACAATGAGCAGTTCTTC.

The rearrangement joins TRBV4-3 to TRBJ1-1, with D unclear. CDR1 is LGHNA and CDR2 is YSLEER in the germline V gene. The CDR3 covers 15 residues. V was clipped by 0 bases and J by 1 base, with 9 bases between them. The CDR3 coding sequence is TGCGCCAGCAGCCAAGATCGAGGCGGGAACACTGAAGCTTTCTTT. Translation gives CASSQDRGGNTEAFF.

The V gene is TRBV10-3, the J gene TRBJ1-6; 8 nucleotides match TRBD1. Per the germline V gene, CDR1 is ENHRY and CDR2 is SYGVKD. J gave up 13 bases and V 8 bases, and 19 bases lay outside the gene matches. The CDR3 extends over 16 amino acids. CDR3 sequence reads: CAIRPEDRARDIPLHF. CDR3 in DNA: TGTGCCATCCGCCCCGAGGACAGGGCTCGTGATATTCCCCTCCACTTT.

The CDR3 is CASSYHRDIGDEKLFF. CDR3 nucleotide sequence: TGTGCCAGCAGTTACCACCGGGACATCGGAGATGAAAAACTGTTTTTT. The chain links TRBV6-2 or TRBV6-3 to TRBJ1-4; D might be TRBD1 (6 bases). V was shortened by 2 bases and J by 6 bases, with 16 bases between the two germline ends. Germline V lookup: CDR1 MNHEY, CDR2 SVGEGT. CDR3 length: 16 residues.

In this sample, this clonotype turned up once. The rearrangement links TRBV5-1 to TRBJ1-2; D call uncertain. The germline CDR1 and CDR2 sequences are SGHRS and YFSETQ. Trimming shortened V by 5 bases and J by 6 bases, and 11 bases separated the two germline ends. The CDR3 extends over 12 amino acids. The DNA of the CDR3 is TGCGCCAGCAGGGTCGCACCTGATGGCTACACCTTC. Amino acid sequence: CASRVAPDGYTF.

The chain links TRBV27 to TRBJ2-1; TRBD2 agrees at 7 bases. J gave up 4 bases and V 6 bases, and 12 bases lay outside the gene matches. There are 16 residues in the CDR3. Germline CDR1 reads MNHEY; CDR2 reads SMNVEV (reference sequence). The CDR3 DNA is TGTGCCAGCAGCGAGTCCTTAGCGGGCAAGTACAATGAGCAGTTCTTC. Translated, it gives CASSESLAGKYNEQFF.

The chain links TRBV7-9 to TRBJ1-5, with D tentatively TRBD1 (5 bases). CDR3 size: 14 residues. V lost 5 bases, J lost 1 base, and 9 bases lay in between. CDR1 and CDR2 from the germline V gene are SEHNR and FQNEAQ (reference sequence). The chain's CDR3 is CASSVGGSNQPQHF. CDR3 sequence (DNA): TGTGCCAGCAGCGTGGGGGGGAGCAATCAGCCCCAGCATTTT. Full variable domain (remainder filled in from reference TRBV7-9 and TRBJ1-5): DTGVSQNPRHKITKRGQNVTFRCDPISEHNRLYWYRQTLGQGPEFLTYFQNEAQLEKSRLLSDRFSAERPKGSFSTLEIQRTEQGDSAMYLCASSVGGSNQPQHFGDGTRLSIL.

This clonotype was seen a few times. The rearrangement links TRBV6-1 to TRBJ2-1; D is undetermined. The CDR3 covers 13 residues. The germline CDR1 and CDR2 sequences are MNHNS and SASEGT. V lost 6 bases, J lost 5 bases, and 11 bases lay in between. CDR3 region: CASSLLSHNEQFF. Written as DNA, the CDR3 is TGTGCCAGCAGCCTCTTATCCCACAATGAGCAGTTCTTC.

The V gene is TRBV4-1, the J gene TRBJ1-5, with unresolved D. There are 16 residues in the CDR3. Looked up from germline, CDR1 is MGHRA and CDR2 is YSYEKL. The V and J ends lost 0 bases and 3 bases respectively, with 12 bases between them. CDR3 sequence (DNA): TGCGCCAGCAGCCAAGAGAATGGGCGGTACAATCAGCCCCAGCATTTT. Its translation is CASSQENGRYNQPQHF.

The chain couples TRBV2 to TRBJ2-3; no clear D gene. The V end was cut by 7 bases, the J end by 5 bases, with 13 bases between. Germline values: CDR1 SNHLY, CDR2 FYNNEI. The CDR3 spans 13 residues. Here the CDR3 DNA reads TGTGCCAGCACTGGACCCGAAGGAGATACGCAGTATTTT. It specifies CASTGPEGDTQYF.

This chain joins TRBV19 and TRBJ2-1, with a possible D match to TRBD2 (5 bases). V shed 7 bases and J shed 3 bases, with 13 bases lying between them. Germline loops: CDR1 LNHDA, CDR2 SQIVND (reference sequence). The CDR3 is 14 residues long. The CDR3 DNA follows: TGTGCCAGTAAGGTCGGGGTCGGCTACAATGAGCAGTTCTTC. It translates to CASKVGVGYNEQFF. The whole variable domain, filled in from reference TRBV19 and TRBJ2-1, reads DGGITQSPKYLFRKEGQNVTLSCEQNLNHDAMYWYRQDPGQGLRLIYYSQIVNDFQKGDIAEGYSVSREKKESFPLTVTSAQKNPTAFYLCASKVGVGYNEQFFGPGTRLTVL.

The CDR3 spells CASSQFGPNGYTF. As DNA, the CDR3 is TGTGCCAGCAGCCAATTCGGACCGAATGGCTACACCTTC. This sequence joins TRBV16 and TRBJ1-2, with unresolved D. The CDR3 runs to 13 residues. Trimming took 1 base from V and 6 from J, leaving 9 bases between them. Germline loops: CDR1 KGHSY, CDR2 FQNENV.

The gene calls are TRBV27 and TRBJ2-1, with 7 bases aligning to TRBD2. The CDR3 sequence is 15 residues long. Trimming cost V 6 bases and J 3 bases; bases outside gene matches: 8. The germline gives CDR1 MNHEY, CDR2 SMNVEV (reference sequence). CDR3 sequence (DNA): TGTGCCAGCAGCCCCGGGACTAACTTCTACAATGAGCAGTTCTTC. This codes for CASSPGTNFYNEQFF.